This T cell receptor (beta chain) comes out of a study of regulatory T cells in long-lasting Graves disease (dated by TCRdb to the early 2020s). In the study overall: Newly diagnosed Graves' disease patients had taken antithyroid drugs for less than 3 months. Persistent Graves' disease patients were compared with newly diagnosed Graves' disease patients by peripheral blood TCR sequencing and RNA sequencing. The study was registered as a clinical trial and conducted in China. TCR sequencing covered about 13 persistent and roughly 20 newly diagnosed Graves' disease patients, some 35 samples in total. Paper-wide results and their limitations: Peripheral blood alone was examined, since thyroid tissue, which constituted the primary lesion, could not be accessed. Only the TCR beta chain was sequenced and analyzed. As a limitation, the authors acknowledged that the small sample size may reduce accuracy. Lower TCR Shannon entropy and fewer highly expanded clones were observed in persistent Graves' disease patients than in newly diagnosed patients, which suggested clonal expansion. A larger number of public clonotypes was shared among persistent patients (under 3,000) than among newly diagnosed patients (around 870).

Many counts were recorded for this clonotype. It has no known antigen specificity. Qualities for individual bases were not recorded, and no much larger clone is one base off. The method behind the library was multiplex PCR. The sample was run on an Illumina HiSeq 4000. iRepertoire HTBI primers and Arm-PCR amplification of CDR3 regions were used to construct TCR beta libraries. Before sequencing, the PCR products went through gel purification. Turning to the authors' computational methods: Gene usage analysis of CDR3 amino acid clonotypes relied on the 60 or so TRBV and over 13 TRBJ segments identified across samples. Filtered high-quality paired reads were merged into contigs using COPE and FqMerger. BLAST was used to align contigs to the IMGT TRBV, TRBD and TRBJ reference genes, and CDR3 was defined following IMGT. Any clonotype with a frequency above 0.1% was counted as a highly expanded clone. Repertoire diversity was measured by Shannon entropy, and V-J evenness by the Gini coefficient. A clonotype found in more than one individual was treated as public. TCRdb reworked the public reads: Q25 trimming with fastp, MiXCR clone assembly, productive beta chains retained. Rows with one shared CDR3 protein collapse into an entry with the most common genes and DNA. The V and J calls, along with clone size, are taken from TCRdb and not from the paper's own processing. In all, the sample holds 450,000 to 500,000 distinct CDR3 sequences, and around 16% of those were seen once. In total, the top ten clones hold 10% to 15% of the sample.

The sample's time point label, in plain terms: newly diagnosed GD, antithyroid drugs for less than 3 months. RNA was extracted from PBMCs in TRIzol for both TCR sequencing and RNA sequencing. The diagnosis of Graves' disease followed American Thyroid Association guidelines. Patients for the study were recruited at an endocrinology department in Xi'an, China. Each patient gave approximately 10 milliliters of peripheral blood, collected in an EDTA anticoagulant tube. Ficoll Paque Plus density gradient separation was used to isolate PBMCs, and no further T cell sorting was performed. RNA quality was checked with an Agilent 2100 Bioanalyzer and agarose gel, and concentration with a NanoDrop 2000. This sample also appeared in a second study, on T cells in Graves' hyperthyroidism and ophthalmopathy. Per that second paper: A patient counted as having stable Graves' hyperthyroidism if no progression to ophthalmopathy occurred over 18 months of follow-up. Hyperthyroidism patients were aged 18 to 65 years and newly diagnosed, with disease duration of less than 2 months. Any patient with an uncontrolled infection, another autoimmune disease, pregnancy or lactation was excluded. Clinical symptoms, serum thyroxine and TRAb, thyroid ultrasound, and orbital computed tomography formed the basis for the diagnoses. The first round of RT-PCR for the TCR CDR3 was performed with the HTBI primer set and the Qiagen OneStep RT-PCR kit. Most expanded thyroid clonotypes (frequency above 0.001) were also detected in blood, suggesting blood repertoires may reflect thyroid immune responses. Ophthalmopathy was separated from stable hyperthyroidism by a 13 V-J signature model, with around 90% sensitivity and about 81% specificity obtained in cross-validation and 80%/75% obtained in testing. In validation, the model predicted progression to ophthalmopathy with roughly 66% sensitivity and approximately 78% specificity, a median of approximately 6.7 months before onset. TCR V-J signatures able to tell the groups apart were searched for in a discovery cohort of some 97 patients, of whom more than 40 had Graves' ophthalmopathy and 57 had stable Graves' hyperthyroidism. Prospective prediction of ophthalmopathy was tested in an independent validation cohort consisting of some 20 hyperthyroidism patients and approximately 16 patients who later progressed to ophthalmopathy. The approximately 98 discovery patients were randomly divided into training and test sets at a 7:3 ratio. In addition, the study compared T-cell repertoires in thyroid tissue and in blood from roughly 6 Graves' hyperthyroidism patients. After blood sampling, hyperthyroidism patients were treated with methimazole at a starting dose of 30 mg daily, and ophthalmopathy patients were treated with high-dose intravenous methylprednisolone. Libraries were constructed in a second round of multiplex PCR, after which size selection and purification were performed. Libraries were sequenced paired-end with 100 bp reads on an Illumina HiSeq2000. SOAPnuke was used to process the raw data, throwing out any read that contained adapters or uncalled bases, had a mean Phred below 15, or lacked an exact constant-primer or identifier match. COPE v1.2.5 was used to merge high-quality paired reads, and clonotypes were defined as unique nucleotide sequences. MiTCR v1.1 was used to align clonotypes to the IMGT TRBV, TRBD and TRBJ reference segments. Analysis was restricted to V-J combinations with a frequency above 0.0001, which covered 99% to 99.2% of repertoires. The TCS score was defined as F50 (clonal expansion) divided by E x V (chaos), with BLOSUM62-based TCRdist calculated between CDR3 peptides within each V-J. Welch's t-statistics and random forest reduced around 520 V-J features to roughly 13, which were used in a naive Bayes classifier (R e1071). Sample size was not statistically predetermined, and blinding of investigators to group allocation was not performed. The paper describes TCR Vbeta CDR3 sequencing of more than 120 peripheral blood samples, made up of some 42 ophthalmopathy patients, some 80 hyperthyroidism patients and approximately 17 progressor patients.

Specimen: peripheral blood mononuclear cells (PBMCs), collected at new diagnosis, from a patient treated with antithyroid drugs. The TCR originated in a man aged 35 to 55 with Graves disease. Donor details come from another sample of the same person, matched by shared clones.

The bases are TGTGCCAGCAGCACCGGGACTAACTACGAGCAGTACTTC. This sequence encodes CASSTGTNYEQYF. In this chain, TRBV28 is recombined with TRBJ2-7; 7 nucleotides in the junction match TRBD2. The V end gives up 6 bases and the J end 3 bases, leaving 5 bases in the junction not matched to a gene. In the germline V gene, CDR1 corresponds to MDHEN and CDR2 to SYDVKM. The CDR3 sequence holds 13 residues, the cysteine and phenylalanine included. The CDR3 DNA has 39 bases and is translated from base 1.